Listed below are T cell receptor beta chains from one sample, sequenced in a study of T cells after yellow fever vaccination. Each CDR3 protein is one row after TCRdb ran MiXCR on the 5' RACE reads. The sample yields fewer than 450,000 distinct CDR3 sequences, roughly 4.3% seen once. Sequences were derived from PBMCs, sampled 5 days after the yellow fever booster vaccination. The receptors were gathered from a man between 18 and 29 years old who received the YFV17D yellow fever vaccine. Each CDR3 is given without its conserved first and last residue.

j_call: TRBJ1-1
v_call: TRBV7-2
cdr3_aa: ASSTDMNTEAF

j_call: TRBJ1-6
v_call: TRBV18
cdr3_aa: ASSPVDRGRSPLH

j_call: TRBJ1-2
v_call: TRBV5-1
cdr3_aa: ASSLEGTLNGYT

j_call: TRBJ1-1
v_call: TRBV19
cdr3_aa: ASSIVNGRKEAF

j_call: TRBJ2-4
v_call: TRBV11-2
cdr3_aa: ASSSYGTRENIQY

j_call: TRBJ1-2
v_call: TRBV24-1
cdr3_aa: ATSDLSNYGYT

j_call: TRBJ2-7
v_call: TRBV6-5
cdr3_aa: ASSQGENEQY

j_call: TRBJ1-1
v_call: TRBV12-3/TRBV12-4
cdr3_aa: ASTLRTDANTEAF

j_call: TRBJ1-3
v_call: TRBV7-9
cdr3_aa: ASSTQGNTIY

j_call: TRBJ2-3
v_call: TRBV4-2
cdr3_aa: ASSQSLTLDTQY

j_call: TRBJ2-5
v_call: TRBV10-3
cdr3_aa: AISEYGQQETQY

j_call: TRBJ2-1
v_call: TRBV20-1
cdr3_aa: SARPLAYNEQF

j_call: TRBJ2-3
v_call: TRBV6-5
cdr3_aa: ASKGGGTQY

j_call: TRBJ2-2
v_call: TRBV3-1
cdr3_aa: ASSDPFSRSTGELF

j_call: TRBJ2-5
v_call: TRBV4-1
cdr3_aa: ASSHPQGALETQY

j_call: TRBJ2-4
v_call: TRBV27
cdr3_aa: ASSHTLKNIQY

j_call: TRBJ2-2
v_call: TRBV6-5
cdr3_aa: ASTKLGVTGELF

j_call: TRBJ2-5
v_call: TRBV7-2
cdr3_aa: ASSPRWGALQETQY

j_call: TRBJ2-1
v_call: TRBV20-1
cdr3_aa: SARPGTGFQF

j_call: TRBJ2-1
v_call: TRBV7-6
cdr3_aa: ASSRDSGGTYNEQF

j_call: TRBJ1-1
v_call: TRBV20-1
cdr3_aa: SAAPVGRAGTEAF

j_call: TRBJ2-6
v_call: TRBV6-5
cdr3_aa: ASKNKRPAANVLT

j_call: TRBJ2-7
v_call: TRBV4-2
cdr3_aa: ASSQEGVFPYEQY

j_call: TRBJ2-1
v_call: TRBV29-1
cdr3_aa: SVGPAYNEQF